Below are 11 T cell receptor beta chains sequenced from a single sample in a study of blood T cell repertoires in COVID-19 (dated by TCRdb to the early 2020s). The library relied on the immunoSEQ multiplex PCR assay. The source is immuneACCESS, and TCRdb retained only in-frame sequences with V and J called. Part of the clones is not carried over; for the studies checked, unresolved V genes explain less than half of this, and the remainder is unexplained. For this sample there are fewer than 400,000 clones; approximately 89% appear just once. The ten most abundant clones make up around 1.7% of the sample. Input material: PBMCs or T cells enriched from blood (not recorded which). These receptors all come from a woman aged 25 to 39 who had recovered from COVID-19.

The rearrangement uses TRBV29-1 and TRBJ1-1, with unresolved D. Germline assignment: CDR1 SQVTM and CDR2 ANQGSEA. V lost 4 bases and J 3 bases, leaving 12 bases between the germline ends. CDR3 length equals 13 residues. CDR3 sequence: CSVVSKTDTEAFF. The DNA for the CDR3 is TGCAGCGTTGTATCTAAAACCGACACTGAAGCTTTCTTT.

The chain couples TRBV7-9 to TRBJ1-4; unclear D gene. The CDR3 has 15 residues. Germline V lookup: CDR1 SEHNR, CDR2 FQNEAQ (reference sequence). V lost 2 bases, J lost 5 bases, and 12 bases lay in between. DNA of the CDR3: TGTGCCAGCAGCTTAATGACGCTGGAGAATGAAAAACTGTTTTTT. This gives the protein CASSLMTLENEKLFF.

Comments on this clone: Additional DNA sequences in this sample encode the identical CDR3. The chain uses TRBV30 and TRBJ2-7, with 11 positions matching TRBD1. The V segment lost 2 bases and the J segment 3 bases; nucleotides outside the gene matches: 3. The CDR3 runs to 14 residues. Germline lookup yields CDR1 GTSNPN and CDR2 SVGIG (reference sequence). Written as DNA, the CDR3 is TGTGCCTGGAGTCCAGGGACAGGGGGCTACGAGCAGTACTTC. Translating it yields CAWSPGTGGYEQYF.

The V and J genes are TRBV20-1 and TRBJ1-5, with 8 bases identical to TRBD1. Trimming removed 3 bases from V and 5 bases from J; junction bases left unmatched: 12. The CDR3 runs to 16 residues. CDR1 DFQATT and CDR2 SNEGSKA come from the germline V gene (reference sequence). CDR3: CSASGGQTGADQPQHF. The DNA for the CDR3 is TGCAGTGCTAGTGGGGGACAGACAGGGGCGGATCAGCCCCAGCATTTT.

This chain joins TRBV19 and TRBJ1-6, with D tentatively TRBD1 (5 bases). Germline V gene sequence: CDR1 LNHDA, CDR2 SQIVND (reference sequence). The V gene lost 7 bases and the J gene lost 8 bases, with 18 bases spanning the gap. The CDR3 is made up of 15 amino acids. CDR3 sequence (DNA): TGTGCCAGTACCAAATCCCAGGGCACCGATTCACCCCTCCACTTT. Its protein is CASTKSQGTDSPLHF.

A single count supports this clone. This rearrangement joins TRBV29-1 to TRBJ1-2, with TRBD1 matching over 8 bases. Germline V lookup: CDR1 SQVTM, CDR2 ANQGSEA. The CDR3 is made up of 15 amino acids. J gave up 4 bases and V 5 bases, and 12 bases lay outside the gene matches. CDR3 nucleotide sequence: TGCAGCGTTTTCCCGGACAGGGAGGGTTTCTATGGCTACACCTTC. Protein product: CSVFPDREGFYGYTF.

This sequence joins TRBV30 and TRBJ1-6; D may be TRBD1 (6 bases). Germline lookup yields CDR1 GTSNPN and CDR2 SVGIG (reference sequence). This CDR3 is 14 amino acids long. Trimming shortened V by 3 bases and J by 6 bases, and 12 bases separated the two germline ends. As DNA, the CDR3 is TGTGCCTGGAGCCTGGACAGAACTAATTCACCCCTCCACTTT. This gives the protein CAWSLDRTNSPLHF.

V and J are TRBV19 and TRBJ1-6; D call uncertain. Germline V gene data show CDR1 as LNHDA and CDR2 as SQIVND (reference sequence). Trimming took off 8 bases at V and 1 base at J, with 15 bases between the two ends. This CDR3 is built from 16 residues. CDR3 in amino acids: CASASGSSSYNSPLHF. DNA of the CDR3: TGTGCCAGTGCCTCGGGGTCCAGTTCCTATAATTCACCCCTCCACTTT.

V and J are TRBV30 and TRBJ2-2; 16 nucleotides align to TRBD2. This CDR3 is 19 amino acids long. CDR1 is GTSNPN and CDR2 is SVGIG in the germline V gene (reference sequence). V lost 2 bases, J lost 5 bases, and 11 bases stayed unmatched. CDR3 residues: CAWSILGTSGGARTGELFF. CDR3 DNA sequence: TGTGCCTGGAGTATACTCGGGACTAGCGGGGGGGCCAGAACCGGGGAGCTGTTTTTT. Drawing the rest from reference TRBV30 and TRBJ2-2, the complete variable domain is SQTIHQWPATLVQPVGSPLSLECTVEGTSNPNLYWYRQAAGRGLQLLFYSVGIGQISSEVPQNLSASRPQDRQFILSSKKLLLSDSGFYLCAWSILGTSGGARTGELFFGEGSRLTVL.

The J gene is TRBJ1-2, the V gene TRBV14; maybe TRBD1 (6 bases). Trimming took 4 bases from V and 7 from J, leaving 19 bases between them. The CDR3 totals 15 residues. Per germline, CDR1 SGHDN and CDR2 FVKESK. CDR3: CASSPWRGRQAGYTF. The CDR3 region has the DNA TGTGCCAGCAGCCCCTGGCGGGGGCGCCAGGCTGGCTACACCTTC. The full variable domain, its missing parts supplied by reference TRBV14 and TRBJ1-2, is EAGVTQFPSHSVIEKGQTVTLRCDPISGHDNLYWYRRVMGKEIKFLLHFVKESKQDESGMPNNRFLAERTGGTYSTLKVQPAELEDSGVYFCASSPWRGRQAGYTFGSGTRLTVV.

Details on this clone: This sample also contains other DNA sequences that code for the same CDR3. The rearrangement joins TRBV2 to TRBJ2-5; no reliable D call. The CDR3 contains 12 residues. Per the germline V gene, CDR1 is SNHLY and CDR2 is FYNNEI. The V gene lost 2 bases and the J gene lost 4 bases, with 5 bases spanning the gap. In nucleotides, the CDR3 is TGTGCCAGCAGTGAACTGAGAGAGACCCAGTACTTC. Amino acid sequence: CASSELRETQYF.